This TCR beta chain was recorded in a study of human CD4 T cells and Enterobacteriaceae. Memory CD4+ T cells were sorted as all CD4+ cells except CD45RA+CCR7+CD95- naive cells, over 95% pure. Germline CDR1 and CDR2: SQVTM and ANQGSEA. The CDR3 totals 16 residues. V shed 5 bases and J 4 bases; nucleotides not matched to a gene: 14. Libraries were prepared by immunoSEQ multiplex PCR; TCRdb keeps only in-frame clonotypes and omits some of them. The sample contains under 35,000 clones, around 80% of which appear only once. The gene calls are TRBV29-1 and TRBJ2-7; 10 bases agree with TRBD2. Sequencing was carried out using memory CD4+ T cells from blood. This receptor was taken from a human donor in good health. CDR3 residues: CSVSGGASGSRYEQYF. The CDR3 DNA reads TGCAGCGTTTCGGGGGGGGCTAGCGGGAGTAGGTACGAGCAGTACTTC.